This T cell receptor beta chain was captured in a study of Graves' ophthalmopathy and Graves' hyperthyroidism. Study-wide results and caveats: The blood repertoire also included most expanded thyroid clonotypes above 0.001 frequency.

Transcripts of RNA were the source for amplifying TCR beta CDR3 regions. HTBI primers were employed in first-round RT-PCR, then a second-round multiplex PCR followed. MiXCR, applied by TCRdb to the multiplex PCR reads, yields one record per CDR3 protein. This sample has approximately 500,000 distinct CDR3 sequences, with under 15% found just once. Germline V gene lookup returns CDR1 SGDLS and CDR2 YYNGEE. This CDR3 is built from 13 residues. Trimming took 0 bases from V and 4 from J, leaving 7 bases between them. This clonotype was seen a handful of times. Its target is not known. The TCR was taken from a woman in her 30s with Graves' ophthalmopathy. The chain links TRBV9 to TRBJ1-2; D gene ambiguous. Sequences were obtained from blood. The CDR3 loop reads CASSVEGGYGYTF. For the CDR3, the DNA is TGTGCCAGCAGCGTAGAGGGAGGCTATGGCTACACCTTC.